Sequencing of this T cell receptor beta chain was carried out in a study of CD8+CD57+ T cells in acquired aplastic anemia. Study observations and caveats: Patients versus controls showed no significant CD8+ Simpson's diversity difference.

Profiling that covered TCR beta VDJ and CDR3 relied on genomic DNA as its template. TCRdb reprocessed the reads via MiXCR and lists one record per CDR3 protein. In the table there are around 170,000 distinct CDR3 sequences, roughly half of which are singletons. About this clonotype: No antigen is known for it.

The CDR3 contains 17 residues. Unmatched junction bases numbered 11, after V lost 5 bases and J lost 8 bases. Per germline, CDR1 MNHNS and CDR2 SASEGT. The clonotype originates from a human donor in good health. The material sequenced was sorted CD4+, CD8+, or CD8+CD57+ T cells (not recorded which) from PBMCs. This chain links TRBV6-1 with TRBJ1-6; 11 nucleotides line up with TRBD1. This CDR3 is CASSQTGTGGRYSPLHF. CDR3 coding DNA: TGTGCCAGCAGTCAAACCGGGACAGGGGGTCGTTATTCACCCCTCCACTTT.